This TCR beta chain was found in a study of blood T cells in healthy people across ages. The CDR3 consists of 13 residues. For the second PCR, which ran for roughly 6 to 11 cycles, a sample-barcoded 5' primer and a J-beta primer mix were used. MiXCR, run by TCRdb on the 5' RACE reads, gives a single entry per CDR3 protein. The sample yields some 760,000 distinct CDR3 sequences, roughly 25% seen once. This clonotype was counted once. The same sample was also used in a study of T cells of mothers and their children.

Material: blood. The V gene is TRBV12-3 or TRBV12-4, the J gene TRBJ2-1; 14 bases are a match to TRBD2. The J call may be mistaken, given a closer DNA end match to TRBJ2-7. This TCR was recovered from a boy younger than 18 in good health. DNA of the CDR3: TGTGCCAGCAACGGACTAGCGGGAGGTGAGCAGTACTTC. Protein sequence: CASNGLAGGEQYF.